This passage covers 13 T cell receptor beta chains from one sample sequenced in a study of cytomegalovirus exposure and HLA in healthy donors. Here immunoSEQ multiplex PCR was the method, and the copy in TCRdb shows in-frame clones only, minus some. The sample consists of 30,000 to 40,000 clones, just under 95% of them appearing once. Sequenced sample: PBMCs. These receptor sequences come from a man in his late teens or twenties in good health and CMV-seronegative.

This clone was counted once. The rearrangement joins TRBV27 to TRBJ2-1; 11 bases fit TRBD1. Germline loops: CDR1 MNHEY, CDR2 SMNVEV (reference sequence). The V and J ends lost 4 bases and 6 bases, in that order; junction bases with no gene match: 5. CDR3 length: 15 residues. For the CDR3, the DNA is TGTGCCAGCAGTTCCCGGGACAGGGGGGGCAATGAGCAGTTCTTC. Its translation: CASSSRDRGGNEQFF.

J is TRBJ2-3 and V is TRBV19; no reliable D call. From germline, CDR1 is LNHDA and CDR2 SQIVND (reference sequence). This CDR3 has 14 residues. V gave up 5 bases and J gave up 3 bases, with 12 bases separating them. The CDR3 coding sequence is TGTGCCAGTAGTTCATCTCGAGAGACAGATACGCAGTATTTT. It specifies CASSSSRETDTQYF. The variable domain in full, completed from reference TRBV19 and TRBJ2-3, reads DGGITQSPKYLFRKEGQNVTLSCEQNLNHDAMYWYRQDPGQGLRLIYYSQIVNDFQKGDIAEGYSVSREKKESFPLTVTSAQKNPTAFYLCASSSSRETDTQYFGPGTRLTVL.

The V and J genes are TRBV25-1 and TRBJ2-7; a possible D gene is TRBD1 (5 bases). Trimming took off 7 bases at V and 6 bases at J, with 22 bases between the two ends. Germline CDR1 MGHDK, CDR2 SYGVNS. The CDR3 has 15 amino acids. CDR3 nucleotides: TGTGCCAGCAACCCGACAGACTCATATTCCGGCGAGCAGTACTTC. This gives the protein CASNPTDSYSGEQYF.

J is TRBJ1-4 and V is TRBV25-1; D is possibly TRBD1 (6 bases). The V gene's germline CDR1 is MGHDK and CDR2 SYGVNS. The CDR3 sequence is 13 residues long. Between the trimmed V and J ends, which lost 4 bases and 8 bases, there was a span of 11 bases. The CDR3 DNA reads TGTGCCAGCAGTGCCACAGGGCTCGAAAAACTGTTTTTT. Protein sequence: CASSATGLEKLFF.

V gene TRBV28 combines with J gene TRBJ1-3; no definite D call. This CDR3 has 15 residues. Germline CDR1 is MDHEN and CDR2 is SYDVKM. V lost 6 bases to trimming and J lost 0 bases, with 12 bases between them. The DNA for the CDR3 is TGTGCCAGCAGGTCGCGGGGTGTCTCTGGAAACACCATATATTTT. Its protein is CASRSRGVSGNTIYF.

The chain is built from TRBV28 and TRBJ2-1; 10 nucleotides agree with TRBD2. This CDR3 region has 16 residues. The germline CDR1 and CDR2 sequences are MDHEN and SYDVKM. The junction had 13 bases not matched to a gene; V was cut back by 5 bases and J by 9 bases. The CDR3 protein is CASSPSGVAGGREQFF. In DNA form, the CDR3 reads TGTGCCAGCAGTCCCTCAGGGGTAGCGGGAGGCCGTGAGCAGTTCTTC.

The rearrangement links TRBV18 to TRBJ2-7; 10 nucleotides align to TRBD2. Germline lookup yields CDR1 KGHSH and CDR2 LQKENI. The V segment lost 4 bases and the J segment 3 bases; nucleotides outside the gene matches: 9. The CDR3 is 16 amino acids. CDR3 nucleotides: TGTGCCAGCTCACTCAAAGCGGGGGGGCAAGGCTACGAGCAGTACTTC. Its protein product is CASSLKAGGQGYEQYF.

The chain recombines TRBV28 with TRBJ1-5; D gene uncertain. This CDR3 has 13 residues. V was shortened by 3 bases and J by 4 bases, with 7 bases between the two germline ends. Germline values: CDR1 MDHEN, CDR2 SYDVKM. The CDR3 here is CASSLSTNQPQHF. DNA for the CDR3: TGTGCCAGCAGTTTGTCAACTAATCAGCCCCAGCATTTT.

The V gene is TRBV7-9, the J gene TRBJ2-7, with 10 bases matching TRBD2. V lost 5 bases, J lost 1 base, and 14 bases stayed unmatched. Germline loops: CDR1 SEHNR, CDR2 FQNEAQ (reference sequence). This CDR3 is built from 18 residues. CDR3 nucleotide sequence: TGTGCCAGCAGCCCACTTTTTGTTATGGGACTAGCGTCCTACGAGCAGTACTTC. It specifies CASSPLFVMGLASYEQYF.

The chain recombines TRBV27 with TRBJ1-5; TRBD1 is a possible D gene (5 bases). The CDR3 runs 14 residues. The germline V and J ends were trimmed by 6 bases and 3 bases, with 12 bases remaining between them. Per the germline V gene, CDR1 is MNHEY and CDR2 is SMNVEV (reference sequence). CDR3 coding DNA: TGTGCCAGCAGCTTAAACAGGTCCAATCAGCCCCAGCATTTT. The encoded protein is CASSLNRSNQPQHF.

The genes are TRBV6-5 and TRBJ2-7, with D tentatively TRBD2 (5 bases). Germline CDR1 is MNHEY and CDR2 is SVGAGI. V shed 4 bases and J shed 3 bases, with 19 bases lying between them. This CDR3 has 16 residues. CDR3 region: CASSSFSGSQGYEQYF. The CDR3 DNA reads as TGTGCCAGCAGTTCGTTCAGTGGGAGCCAAGGCTACGAGCAGTACTTC.

The rearrangement joins TRBV10-3 to TRBJ2-7; the match to TRBD1 covers 7 bases. The CDR3 has 12 residues. The ends lost 11 bases at V and 4 bases at J; junction bases unmatched: 8. CDR1 and CDR2 (germline): ENHRY, SYGVKD. The CDR3 sequence: CASTGQLYEQYF. CDR3 coding DNA: TGTGCCTCCACGGGACAGTTGTACGAGCAGTACTTC.

CDR3 protein: CATSRAGSGANVLTF. CDR3 in DNA: TGTGCCACCAGCAGAGCAGGCTCTGGGGCCAACGTCCTGACTTTC. This chain links TRBV15 with TRBJ2-6; D unclear. This CDR3 has 15 residues. Looked up from germline, CDR1 is LNHNV and CDR2 is YYDKDF (reference sequence). The V end was cut by 1 base, the J end by 0 bases, with 4 bases between.